One and the same sample provided the 31 T cell receptor beta chains below, sequenced in a study of OX40 agonist ivuxolimab in advanced cancers. The assay was immunoSEQ multiplex PCR, and TCRdb's table has in-frame clones only and misses some. The data show around 49,000 clones, with around nine tenths seen just once and under 13% held by the top ten. The source was CD4+ or CD8+ T cells sorted from blood, collected in a trial of the OX40 agonist ivuxolimab. Receptors originate from an adult with an advanced solid tumor such as melanoma, head and neck, liver or kidney cancer.

Written as DNA, the CDR3 is TGTGCCAGGCGGGACTACGAGCAGTACTTC. Protein product: CARRDYEQYF. The V and J genes are TRBV6-4 and TRBJ2-7; D may be TRBD2 (6 bases). Looked up from germline, CDR1 is MRHNA and CDR2 is SNTAGT. The V end was cut by 9 bases, the J end by 3 bases, with 6 bases between. The length of the CDR3 is 10 residues.

V usage is TRBV6-1 and J usage is TRBJ2-7; 8 bases match TRBD1. The CDR3 spans 14 residues. Germline assignment: CDR1 MNHNS and CDR2 SASEGT. V lost 5 bases, J lost 2 bases, and 5 bases stayed unmatched. The CDR3 coding sequence is TGTGCCAGCAGTCCTAGGACAGGGACCTACGAGCAGTACTTC. Translation gives CASSPRTGTYEQYF.

This rearrangement joins TRBV7-2 to TRBJ1-5; TRBD1 is a possible D gene (5 bases). V was cut by 2 bases and J by 0 bases, with 8 bases left in between. The V gene's germline CDR1 is SGHTA and CDR2 FQGNSA. The CDR3 spans 15 residues. For the CDR3, the DNA is TGTGCCAGCAGCTTATTCGACAGTAGCAATCAGCCCCAGCATTTT. It translates to CASSLFDSSNQPQHF.

V gene TRBV14 combines with J gene TRBJ2-3, with 10 bases matching TRBD2. Trimming cost V 6 bases and J 6 bases; bases outside gene matches: 9. CDR3 length equals 15 residues. Germline V gene lookup returns CDR1 SGHDN and CDR2 FVKESK. The CDR3 here is CASSQLAGRWDTQYF. The CDR3 nucleotides read TGTGCCAGCAGTCAACTAGCGGGACGTTGGGATACGCAGTATTTT.

The chain couples TRBV4-2 to TRBJ2-1, with 8 positions matching TRBD2. Germline CDR1 is LGHNA and CDR2 is YNFKEQ. There are 15 residues in the CDR3. The V and J ends lost 4 bases and 4 bases, in that order; junction bases with no gene match: 6. CDR3 sequence: CASSRTSGKYNEQFF. CDR3 bases: TGTGCCAGCAGCCGAACTAGCGGAAAGTACAATGAGCAGTTCTTC.

This chain links TRBV6-5 with TRBJ1-1; D is uncertain. The V and J ends lost 4 bases and 1 base respectively, with 10 bases between them. Per the germline V gene, CDR1 is MNHEY and CDR2 is SVGAGI. The CDR3 has 14 residues. CDR3 region: CASSFTLSNTEAFF. CDR3 DNA sequence: TGTGCCAGCAGTTTCACCCTTTCGAACACTGAAGCTTTCTTT.

The V call is TRBV27, the J call TRBJ2-4, with D tentatively TRBD2 (6 bases). Germline V gene lookup returns CDR1 MNHEY and CDR2 SMNVEV (reference sequence). CDR3 length: 13 amino acids. V dropped 8 bases and J dropped 3 bases, with 11 bases sitting between them. The CDR3 reads CASGRGSKNIQYF. The DNA of the CDR3 is TGTGCCAGCGGGCGGGGTAGCAAAAACATTCAGTACTTC.

The sample holds one count of this clone. The chain has TRBV4-3 and TRBJ2-7; no reliable D call. The CDR3 consists of 13 residues. The V gene lost 0 bases and the J gene lost 2 bases, with 5 bases spanning the gap. The germline V gene has CDR1 LGHNA and CDR2 YSLEER. For the CDR3, the DNA is TGCGCCAGCAGCCAAGACAATACCTACGAGCAGTACTTC. Translation: CASSQDNTYEQYF.

The V call is TRBV27, the J call TRBJ2-1; D gene unclear. Trimming pared 2 bases from V and 6 bases from J, leaving 8 bases between. The germline CDR1 and CDR2 sequences are MNHEY and SMNVEV (reference sequence). The CDR3 contains 13 residues. The CDR3 DNA is TGTGCCAGCAGTTTAGCCGGATCCAATGAGCAGTTCTTC. Protein product: CASSLAGSNEQFF.

The CDR3 loop is CASSYGGGAYEQYF. The CDR3 bases are TGTGCCAGCAGTTACGGGGGAGGCGCCTACGAGCAGTACTTC. The chain combines TRBV6-5 with TRBJ2-7; perhaps TRBD2 as D (6 bases). In germline, CDR1 is MNHEY, CDR2 SVGAGI. Trimming left V 2 bases short and J 2 bases short, with 10 bases between. CDR3 length equals 14 residues.

This chain links TRBV4-3 with TRBJ2-7; D gene ambiguous. The CDR3 has 12 amino acids. V was pared by 4 bases and J by 7 bases, with 11 bases between. Germline CDR1 and CDR2: LGHNA and YSLEER. For the CDR3, the DNA is TGCGCCAGCAGCCCAGACTTGCGGGAGCAGTACTTC. It specifies CASSPDLREQYF.

The rearrangement links TRBV19 to TRBJ2-7; tentatively, D is TRBD1 (5 bases). The germline V and J ends were trimmed by 5 bases and 2 bases, with 10 bases remaining between them. CDR1 and CDR2 from the germline V gene are LNHDA and SQIVND (reference sequence). There are 13 residues in the CDR3. In DNA form, the CDR3 reads TGTGCCAGTAGTTCGACAGCGACCTACGAGCAGTACTTC. This sequence encodes CASSSTATYEQYF.

The chain is built from TRBV9 and TRBJ1-3; 7 positions agree with TRBD1. This CDR3 is 15 amino acids long. With 6 bases clipped from V and 0 bases from J, the junction kept 6 bases outside the gene matches. Per the germline V gene, CDR1 is SGDLS and CDR2 is YYNGEE. The CDR3 spells CASTPGQNSGNTIYF. In DNA form, the CDR3 reads TGTGCCAGCACTCCGGGACAGAACTCTGGAAACACCATATATTTT.

The chain is built from TRBV30 and TRBJ1-3; the D gene is possibly TRBD1 (5 bases). V shed 5 bases and J shed 4 bases, with 12 bases lying between them. There are 13 residues in the CDR3. The germline CDR1 and CDR2 sequences are GTSNPN and SVGIG (reference sequence). CDR3 nucleotide sequence: TGTGCCTGGGAGGGACGGGGAGGAAACACCATATATTTT. It encodes CAWEGRGGNTIYF.

This chain joins TRBV9 and TRBJ2-7, with D tentatively TRBD1 or TRBD2 (5 bases each). The CDR3 extends over 14 amino acids. CDR1 is SGDLS, CDR2 YYNGEE, per germline. Trimming removed 3 bases from V and 3 bases from J, with 13 bases in between. The CDR3 DNA sequence: TGTGCCAGCAGCGGAGGGACGGATGACTACGAGCAGTACTTC. Translation gives CASSGGTDDYEQYF.

This rearrangement joins TRBV2 to TRBJ1-5; TRBD1 might be the D (6 bases). This CDR3 is built from 15 residues. In germline, CDR1 is SNHLY, CDR2 FYNNEI. The germline V and J ends were trimmed by 6 bases and 0 bases, with 12 bases remaining between them. Here the CDR3 reads CASRGGQNSNQPQHF. CDR3 sequence (DNA): TGTGCCAGCAGAGGAGGACAGAATAGCAATCAGCCCCAGCATTTT.

J is TRBJ1-1 and V is TRBV5-6, with TRBD1 matching 11 bases. The CDR3 length is 16 residues. V gave up 4 bases and J gave up 4 bases; unmatched junction bases: 9. CDR1 is SGHDT, CDR2 YYEEEE, per germline. CDR3: CASSKDRGLNPTEAFF. The CDR3 DNA sequence: TGTGCCAGCAGCAAGGACAGGGGGCTCAACCCCACTGAAGCTTTCTTT. Drawing the rest from reference TRBV5-6 and TRBJ1-1, the complete variable domain is DAGVTQSPTHLIKTRGQQVTLRCSPKSGHDTVSWYQQALGQGPQFIFQYYEEEERQRGNFPDRFSGHQFPNYSSELNVNALLLGDSALYLCASSKDRGLNPTEAFFGQGTRLTVV.

CDR3 in amino acids: CASSLGGSTDTQYF. The DNA for the CDR3 is TGTGCCAGCAGCTTGGGCGGCAGCACAGATACGCAGTATTTT. The V and J genes are TRBV13 and TRBJ2-3; D is unclear. V lost 3 bases, J lost 0 bases, and 7 bases lay in between. The CDR3 contains 14 residues. CDR1 is PRHDT, CDR2 FYEKMQ, per germline (reference sequence).

As DNA, the CDR3 is TGTGCCAGCAGCCCCGGGCTAGCGGGAGTTTGGCAGTACTTC. Protein sequence: CASSPGLAGVWQYF. The genes are TRBV6-5 and TRBJ2-7; 10 bases fit TRBD2. Germline trimming cut 6 bases from V and 9 bases from J; bases unmatched to any gene: 11. The CDR3 has 14 residues. Germline CDR1 is MNHEY and CDR2 is SVGAGI.

The chain combines TRBV5-1 with TRBJ2-5; weak D call: TRBD1 (6 bases). CDR3 length equals 13 residues. Deletions cut 2 bases from V and 4 bases from J, with 9 bases between. Per germline, CDR1 SGHRS and CDR2 YFSETQ. The CDR3 spells CASSFTGRETQYF. In DNA, the CDR3 is TGCGCCAGCAGCTTCACAGGGAGAGAGACCCAGTACTTC.

The sample holds a few counts of this clone. The V call is TRBV7-9, the J call TRBJ2-1; no firm D call. The CDR3 is made up of 19 amino acids. Between the trimmed V and J ends, which lost 3 bases and 7 bases, there was a span of 28 bases. The germline V gene has CDR1 SEHNR and CDR2 FQNEAQ (reference sequence). The CDR3 region is CASSLKRGIEISDPNEQFF. In nucleotides, the CDR3 is TGTGCCAGCAGCTTGAAAAGAGGAATTGAAATTTCGGACCCTAATGAGCAGTTCTTC.

The chain has TRBV28 and TRBJ1-5; D is ambiguous. The V gene lost 2 bases and the J gene lost 6 bases, with 8 bases spanning the gap. Germline-derived CDR1 and CDR2 are MDHEN and SYDVKM. The CDR3 runs to 13 residues. CDR3 protein: CASSLNGGQPQHF. CDR3 DNA sequence: TGTGCCAGCAGTTTAAATGGAGGTCAGCCCCAGCATTTT.

The genes are TRBV19 and TRBJ1-1; maybe TRBD1 (5 bases). This CDR3 is 14 amino acids long. CDR1 and CDR2 (germline): LNHDA, SQIVND (reference sequence). The ends were cut back, 7 bases at V and 5 bases at J, with 17 bases in the middle. As DNA, the CDR3 is TGTGCCAGTACCTTGACGGGGGTCGGGACTGAAGCTTTCTTT. Protein sequence: CASTLTGVGTEAFF.

The chain links TRBV19 to TRBJ1-4; D is uncertain. This CDR3 comprises 12 residues. Trimming stripped 4 bases from V and 3 bases from J, with 3 bases between. The V gene's germline CDR1 is LNHDA and CDR2 SQIVND (reference sequence). The CDR3, as DNA: TGTGCCAGTAGTAAGGCTAATGAAAAACTGTTTTTT. Residues: CASSKANEKLFF.

J is TRBJ2-5 and V is TRBV5-1; the match to TRBD2 covers 7 bases. The trim removed 6 bases at V and 4 bases at J, leaving 9 bases unmatched. The CDR3 totals 14 residues. Germline values: CDR1 SGHRS, CDR2 YFSETQ. The CDR3 loop reads CASNWRGGSETQYF. CDR3 sequence (DNA): TGCGCCAGCAATTGGCGGGGAGGGTCAGAGACCCAGTACTTC.

The chain combines TRBV4-3 with TRBJ2-5; 7 bases match TRBD2. Germline V gives CDR1 LGHNA, CDR2 YSLEER. This CDR3 is built from 15 residues. Trimming removed 0 bases from V and 0 bases from J; junction bases left unmatched: 1. In nucleotides, the CDR3 is TGCGCCAGCAGCCAAGATGGGAGGGACCAAGAGACCCAGTACTTC. Its translation: CASSQDGRDQETQYF.

This clone was seen only once. This chain uses TRBV4-3 with TRBJ2-1, with 10 nucleotides matching TRBD2. Germline V CDR1 and CDR2: LGHNA, YSLEER. V was clipped by 1 base and J by 4 bases; unmatched bases: 4. The CDR3 contains 16 residues. CDR3 coding DNA: TGCGCCAGCAGCCAAGTAGGACTAGCGGATTACAATGAGCAGTTCTTC. It codes for CASSQVGLADYNEQFF.

This clone was observed once. The V and J genes are TRBV9 and TRBJ2-7, with D possibly matching TRBD1 (5 bases). V was trimmed by 0 bases and J by 4 bases, leaving 14 bases between them. Germline V CDR1 and CDR2: SGDLS, YYNGEE. The CDR3 sequence is 15 residues long. DNA for the CDR3: TGTGCCAGCAGCGTAGAGGGCAGGGTGGGTTACGAGCAGTACTTC. Residues: CASSVEGRVGYEQYF.

V is TRBV5-1 and J is TRBJ2-7; D gene unclear. Trimming took off 5 bases at V and 2 bases at J, with 8 bases between the two ends. CDR3 length: 12 residues. CDR1 and CDR2 (germline): SGHRS, YFSETQ. The CDR3: CASSWGTYEQYF. In nucleotides, the CDR3 is TGCGCCAGCAGTTGGGGAACCTACGAGCAGTACTTC.

This clone is a singleton in its sample. The chain carries TRBV9 and TRBJ1-2; 8 bases fit TRBD1. V lost 3 bases and J lost 6; bases outside the gene matches: 10. From germline, CDR1 is SGDLS and CDR2 YYNGEE. The CDR3 contains 15 residues. The CDR3: CASSEHPGQEDGYTF. CDR3 in DNA: TGTGCCAGCAGCGAACATCCGGGACAGGAGGATGGCTACACCTTC.

The chain is built from TRBV13 and TRBJ1-1; TRBD1 is a possible D gene (5 bases). The CDR3 extends over 14 amino acids. Germline assignment: CDR1 PRHDT and CDR2 FYEKMQ (reference sequence). V gave up 3 bases and J gave up 1 base, with 9 bases separating them. The CDR3 nucleotides are TGTGCCAGCAGCTTGGGACCACAGAACACTGAAGCTTTCTTT. Its protein is CASSLGPQNTEAFF.